This T cell receptor beta chain was captured in a study of T-cell memory formation after mild COVID-19. This clonotype showed up many times. What it recognizes is unknown. V shed 5 bases and J shed 11 bases, with 10 bases lying between them. CDR3 size: 12 residues. Study-level points and caveats: The main location of contracting CD4+ clones was CM and EM, and that of contracting CD8+ clones was EMRA.

TCRdb reanalysed the 5' RACE reads using MiXCR and keeps one entry per CDR3 protein. The profile shows about 430,000 distinct CDR3 sequences, over 15% of them singletons. The chain combines TRBV12-3 or TRBV12-4 with TRBJ1-6; D gene uncertain. This receptor was identified in a man aged 18 to 29 who had mild COVID-19 (a few samples of this study predate the infection). Cell type and time point are not known. Sequenced: PBMCs or a T cell subset sorted from them (not recorded which). CDR3 DNA: TGTGCCAGCAGTCCCCCTTTTACACCCCTCCACTTT. As protein: CASSPPFTPLHF.